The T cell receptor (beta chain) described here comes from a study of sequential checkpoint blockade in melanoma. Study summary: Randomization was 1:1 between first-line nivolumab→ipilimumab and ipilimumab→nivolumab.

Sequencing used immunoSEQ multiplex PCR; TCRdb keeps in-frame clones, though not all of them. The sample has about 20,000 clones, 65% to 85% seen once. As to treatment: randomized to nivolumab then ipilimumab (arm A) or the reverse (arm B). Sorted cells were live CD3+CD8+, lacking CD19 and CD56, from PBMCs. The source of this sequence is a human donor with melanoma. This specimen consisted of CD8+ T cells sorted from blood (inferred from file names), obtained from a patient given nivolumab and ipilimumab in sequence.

The CDR3 DNA sequence: TGTGCCACCGGTAGCGGGAGTAACACCGGGGAGCTGTTTTTT. Encoded protein: CATGSGSNTGELFF. The V call is TRBV6-4, the J call TRBJ2-2, with 9 bases aligning to TRBD2. This CDR3 has 14 amino acids. V shed 10 bases, J shed 2 bases, and the junction held 5 bases outside the gene matches. Germline values: CDR1 MRHNA, CDR2 SNTAGT.